A single TCR beta chain is shown here with its context. Its antigen is as yet unknown. Produced via immunoSEQ multiplex PCR; TCRdb's table is partial and in-frame only. The sample features 150,000 or so clones, with 2.2% in its top ten. The sample belongs to a study of T cell responses to AZD1222 COVID-19 vaccine. V lost 7 bases, J lost 4 bases, and 5 bases stayed unmatched. The CDR3 spans 13 residues. The germline V gene has CDR1 MNHEY and CDR2 SVGAGI. Study-level findings and limits: The span of vaccine-associated CD4 TCRs extended across spike, with dominance at 160-218 and 743-854. Just 5 or 6 AZD1222 recipients tested seropositive at baseline. The repertoires were collected only after the peak T cell response. Among spike-specific TCRs, nearly half reportedly target unmutated variant regions.

V gene TRBV6-5 combines with J gene TRBJ1-2; 8 bases match TRBD1. The sequence was collected from an adult in good health. Sequencing was performed on peripheral blood. The CDR3, as DNA: TGTGCCAGCAATGGACAGGGAAGCTATGGCTACACCTTC. Amino acids: CASNGQGSYGYTF.